This entry features one T cell receptor beta chain sequence. The antigen remains unidentified. The data are from a study of cytomegalovirus exposure and HLA in healthy donors. Whole-study findings and limits: In an earlier analysis, in some 500 donors, most V segments appeared productive either ~87% or ~30% of the time.

The CDR3 is 14 amino acids. The ends were cut back, 2 bases at V and 4 bases at J, with 9 bases in the middle. Germline CDR1 is MNHNY and CDR2 is SVGAGI (reference sequence). This PCR relied on a set of 60 Vbeta primers and 13 Jbeta primers. Generated by immunoSEQ multiplex PCR, the TCRdb table keeps only in-frame clones and is missing some. This repertoire comprises about 130,000 clones; its ten largest clones make up about 2.2%. The V gene is TRBV6-6, the J gene TRBJ2-1; TRBD1 is a possible D gene (6 bases). The sequenced material came from PBMCs. This sequence was found in a man aged 35 to 55 in good health and CMV-seronegative. CDR3 residues: CASSYRDKYNEQFF. In nucleotides, the CDR3 is TGTGCCAGCAGTTACCGGGACAAGTACAATGAGCAGTTCTTC.